Listed below are T cell receptor beta chains from one sample, sequenced in a study of blood T cell repertoires in COVID-19. The table came from immunoSEQ multiplex PCR; TCRdb's copy has only in-frame clones and leaves some out. The repertoire has roughly 250,000 clones, 70% to 90% of them found once; the top ten carry 0.7% to 0.85%. What was sequenced was peripheral blood. All receptors derive from a woman in her twenties or thirties with acute or convalescent COVID-19. Both conserved end residues are part of each CDR3. The order of the fields is V gene, J gene, D gene, clone size, CDR3 protein, CDR3 DNA. D genes are given only for firm matches. Size is stated for part of the rows, as once, few or many counts, or as a class when the clone is expanded.

>TRBV15|TRBJ2-3|TRBD1|-
CATSRSTGGFVSADTQYF
TGTGCCACCAGCAGATCAACAGGGGGTTTTGTTTCTGCAGATACGCAGTATTTT
>TRBV5-1|TRBJ2-2|-|-
CASSYGTTNTGELFF
TGCGCCAGCAGCTACGGGACAACGAACACCGGGGAGCTGTTTTTT
>TRBV7-8|TRBJ2-1|TRBD2|-
CASSHFLAGASYNEQFF
TGTGCCAGCAGCCATTTCTTAGCGGGGGCCTCCTACAATGAGCAGTTCTTC
>TRBV12-3/TRBV12-4|TRBJ2-7|-|once
CASSGDKHYEQYF
TGTGCCAGCAGTGGGGACAAGCACTACGAGCAGTACTTC
>TRBV19|TRBJ2-7|TRBD1|-
CASRGTGGREQYF
TGTGCCAGTAGGGGGACAGGGGGACGGGAGCAGTACTTC
>TRBV11-2|TRBJ2-1|-|-
CASSLGGGLRLGNEQFF
TGTGCCAGCAGCTTAGGAGGTGGACTCCGTTTGGGCAATGAGCAGTTCTTC
>TRBV6-5|TRBJ2-5|-|-
CASSYEGARGETQYF
TGTGCCAGCAGTTACGAGGGGGCGCGGGGAGAGACCCAGTACTTC
>TRBV5-4|TRBJ2-5|TRBD2|-
CASSSSGRETQYF
TGTGCCAGCAGCTCTAGCGGGCGAGAGACCCAGTACTTC
>TRBV6-5|TRBJ2-7|TRBD2|few
CASSKGLAGGYEQYF
TGTGCCAGCAGTAAGGGACTAGCGGGAGGGTACGAGCAGTACTTC
>TRBV4-1|TRBJ2-1|-|few
CASSQGVGMGFFWEQFF
TGCGCCAGCAGCCAAGGTGTCGGGATGGGATTTTTTTGGGAGCAGTTCTTC
>TRBV6-5|TRBJ2-2|-|once
CASRSPKNTGELFF
TGTGCCAGCAGGTCCCCTAAGAACACCGGGGAGCTGTTTTTT
>TRBV27|TRBJ2-1|TRBD2|-
CASRPGLAGSLWNEQFF
TGTGCCAGCAGACCGGGACTAGCGGGTAGTCTGTGGAATGAGCAGTTCTTC
>TRBV15|TRBJ1-3|TRBD1|-
CATSRDRGTGNTIYF
TGTGCCACCAGCAGGGACAGGGGAACTGGAAACACCATATATTTT
>TRBV27|TRBJ2-7|TRBD2|-
CASSLSSGSVTYEQYF
TGTGCCAGCAGTTTGTCAAGCGGGAGTGTTACCTACGAGCAGTACTTC
>TRBV11-3|TRBJ1-1|-|-
CASSLDSIEAFF
TGTGCCAGCAGCTTAGATTCAATCGAAGCTTTCTTT
>TRBV19|TRBJ1-1|TRBD1|-
CASSPWDRIGLLTEAFF
TGTGCCAGTAGTCCTTGGGACAGGATTGGTTTACTCACTGAAGCTTTCTTT
>TRBV5-1|TRBJ2-7|TRBD2|-
CASSTVGLAASYEQYF
TGCGCCAGCAGCACGGTGGGACTAGCGGCTTCCTACGAGCAGTACTTC
>TRBV10-1|TRBJ1-4|-|-
CASIAWTWVNEKLFF
TGCGCCAGCATCGCTTGGACATGGGTTAATGAAAAACTGTTTTTT
>TRBV7-9|TRBJ2-3|-|-
CASRGPFGTDTQYF
TGTGCCAGCAGGGGGCCATTTGGGACAGATACGCAGTATTTT
>TRBV18|TRBJ2-6|-|-
CASSPLAQGRPGANVLTF
TGTGCCAGCTCACCACTAGCACAGGGGAGGCCTGGGGCCAACGTCCTGACTTTC
>TRBV9|TRBJ2-2|-|-
CASSVRDSSNTGELFF
TGTGCCAGCAGCGTACGGGACTCCTCGAACACCGGGGAGCTGTTTTTT
>TRBV10-3|TRBJ1-5|TRBD1|few
CAISVDRGNQPQHF
TGTGCCATCAGTGTAGACAGGGGCAATCAGCCCCAGCATTTT
>TRBV5-6|TRBJ2-7|-|-
CASSLGQIYEQYF
TGTGCCAGCAGCTTGGGACAGATCTACGAGCAGTACTTC
>TRBV27|TRBJ1-2|-|-
CASSLSGAGLPGYTF
TGTGCCAGCAGTTTATCGGGGGCCGGCCTCCCTGGCTACACCTTC
>TRBV19|TRBJ2-7|TRBD2|once
CASSPLAGLYEQYF
TGTGCCAGTAGTCCGCTAGCGGGATTGTACGAGCAGTACTTC
>TRBV24-1|TRBJ2-7|TRBD1|-
CATSDPDRGSEQYF
TGTGCCACCAGTGATCCAGACAGGGGGAGCGAGCAGTACTTC
>TRBV12-3/TRBV12-4|TRBJ1-1|-|few
CASSLPVVRYAFF
TGTGCCAGCAGTTTGCCGGTTGTTCGATACGCTTTCTTT
>TRBV7-2|TRBJ2-6|-|once
CASSARASVTGANVLTF
TGTGCCAGCAGCGCTAGAGCCTCGGTGACTGGGGCCAACGTCCTGACTTTC
>TRBV2|TRBJ2-7|-|-
CASRPGGVFYEQYF
TGTGCCAGCAGACCTGGCGGGGTATTTTACGAGCAGTACTTC
>TRBV5-5|TRBJ1-5|-|-
CASSFRESKGQPQHF
TGTGCCAGCAGCTTCAGGGAATCAAAAGGTCAGCCCCAGCATTTT
>TRBV7-2|TRBJ2-3|TRBD2|-
CASSLAVAGGSDTQYF
TGTGCCAGCAGCTTAGCTGTGGCGGGAGGTTCTGATACGCAGTATTTT
>TRBV5-6|TRBJ1-3|-|once
CASSLADSKGRNTIYF
TGTGCCAGCAGCTTGGCGGACAGTAAGGGGAGAAACACCATATATTTT
>TRBV30|TRBJ1-1|-|-
CAWRGHGRNTEAFF
TGTGCCTGGAGGGGCCATGGGAGGAACACTGAAGCTTTCTTT
>TRBV5-1|TRBJ2-1|-|once
CASSFPGDHTEQFF
TGCGCCAGCAGCTTCCCAGGGGACCACACTGAGCAGTTCTTC
>TRBV5-6|TRBJ1-1|-|-
CASRPVGRNTEAFF
TGTGCCAGCAGGCCCGTTGGGCGGAACACTGAAGCTTTCTTT
>TRBV9|TRBJ1-3|-|-
CASSVGQNSGNTIYF
TGTGCCAGCAGCGTAGGGCAAAACTCTGGAAACACCATATATTTT
>TRBV18|TRBJ2-7|-|-
CASSREQGHYEQYF
TGTGCCAGCTCACGAGAACAGGGACACTACGAGCAGTACTTC
>TRBV6-6|TRBJ2-7|-|-
CASSLTLGGRANSEQYF
TGTGCCAGCAGTCTCACCTTAGGGGGGAGGGCGAATAGTGAGCAGTACTTC
>TRBV24-1|TRBJ2-1|TRBD1|-
CATSDSLRDRGRNEQFF
TGTGCCACCAGTGATTCCCTCCGGGACAGGGGTCGAAATGAGCAGTTCTTC
>TRBV6-2/TRBV6-3|TRBJ2-7|-|-
CASSYRFRSNSYEQYF
TGTGCCAGCAGTTACCGGTTTCGAAGCAACTCCTACGAGCAGTACTTC
>TRBV6-1|TRBJ2-3|TRBD2|-
CASSSGSSPTDTQYF
TGTGCCAGCAGTAGCGGGAGCTCCCCTACAGATACGCAGTATTTT
>TRBV13|TRBJ1-4|TRBD1|-
CASSARQGGNEKLFF
TGTGCCAGCAGCGCTCGACAGGGGGGTAATGAAAAACTGTTTTTT
>TRBV2|TRBJ1-4|TRBD1|-
CASNGRGQTNEKLFF
TGTGCCAGCAATGGCAGGGGGCAAACTAATGAAAAACTGTTTTTT
>TRBV4-3|TRBJ1-6|-|-
CASSQELYNSPLHF
TGCGCCAGCAGCCAAGAACTTTATAATTCACCCCTCCACTTT
>TRBV6-4|TRBJ1-6|-|-
CASSEGSRSPLHF
TGTGCCAGCAGTGAAGGGAGTCGGTCACCCCTCCACTTT
>TRBV27|TRBJ2-7|-|-
CASSGLGGEQYF
TGTGCCAGCTCCGGGTTGGGGGGCGAGCAGTACTTC
>TRBV5-1|TRBJ2-5|TRBD2|-
CASSLGGVQETQYF
TGCGCCAGCAGCCTTGGGGGGGTCCAAGAGACCCAGTACTTC
>TRBV30|TRBJ1-1|TRBD1|-
CAASGQPNTEAFF
TGTGCCGCGTCGGGACAGCCTAACACTGAAGCTTTCTTT
>TRBV10-1|TRBJ1-5|-|-
CAIGTGVSNQPQHF
TGCGCCATTGGGACGGGGGTTAGCAATCAGCCCCAGCATTTT
>TRBV5-1|TRBJ2-4|-|-
CASSLAGSPENIQYF
TGCGCCAGCAGCTTGGCGGGGTCCCCTGAAAACATTCAGTACTTC
>TRBV6-5|TRBJ1-2|TRBD1|-
CASSATGGDYGYTF
TGTGCCAGCAGCGCGACAGGGGGCGACTATGGCTACACCTTC
>TRBV19|TRBJ1-4|-|-
CASSIGRIFGGGEKLFF
TGTGCCAGTAGTATAGGGAGAATCTTCGGGGGGGGTGAAAAACTGTTTTTT
>TRBV3-1/TRBV3-2|TRBJ1-3|-|-
CASSLGGSSGNTIYF
TGTGCCAGCAGCCTAGGAGGGAGCTCTGGAAACACCATATATTTT
>TRBV29-1|TRBJ2-1|TRBD2|-
CSVAPLRLAGESNEQFF
TGCAGCGTTGCCCCCTTACGACTAGCGGGAGAATCCAATGAGCAGTTCTTC
>TRBV29-1|TRBJ2-5|-|-
CSVEGRQIGETQYF
TGCAGCGTTGAAGGGAGACAGATAGGGGAGACCCAGTACTTC
>TRBV19|TRBJ1-5|TRBD1|-
CASRRTGGLGNQPQHF
TGTGCCAGTAGGAGGACAGGGGGATTAGGCAATCAGCCCCAGCATTTT
>TRBV10-1|TRBJ2-7|TRBD1|few
CASRSFGDSSYEQYF
TGCGCCAGCAGATCTTTTGGGGACAGCTCCTACGAGCAGTACTTC
>TRBV7-3|TRBJ2-3|TRBD2|-
CASSSRLAGGTDTQYF
TGTGCCAGCAGCTCCAGACTAGCGGGAGGCACAGATACGCAGTATTTT
>TRBV7-9|TRBJ2-1|TRBD2|-
CASSSRAGGLINEQFF
TGTGCCAGCAGCTCCAGAGCGGGAGGGCTTATTAATGAGCAGTTCTTC
>TRBV7-9|TRBJ2-2|TRBD2|-
CASSHRAGGSTGELFF
TGTGCCAGCAGCCACCGTGCGGGGGGTAGCACCGGGGAGCTGTTTTTT